Detailed here is one T cell receptor beta chain. Profiled with immunoSEQ multiplex PCR; TCRdb holds only in-frame clones, not every one. Found here are about 89,000 clones, more than 75% of them singletons; the top ten hold approximately 2.1%. This CDR3 comprises 11 residues. Germline loops: CDR1 SNHLY, CDR2 FYNNEI. These data originate in a study of control samples from healthy donors and cancer patients. Material for sequencing was blood. The source of this sequence is a middle-aged woman in good health. V is TRBV2 and J is TRBJ2-5; D is perhaps TRBD1 or TRBD2 (5 bases each). Here the CDR3 reads CALGAQETQYF. DNA for the CDR3: TGTGCTCTCGGGGCACAAGAGACCCAGTACTTC.